This passage covers 15 T cell receptor beta chains from one sample sequenced in a study of blood T cell repertoires in COVID-19. The method was immunoSEQ multiplex PCR; TCRdb's version includes in-frame clones alone and lacks a portion of them. The data contain approximately 280,000 clones, around 86% of them singletons. Sequenced input: peripheral blood. The source is a woman between 25 and 40 years old who had recovered from COVID-19.

The rearrangement uses TRBV19 and TRBJ2-1, with 9 bases matching TRBD2. The CDR3 is made up of 14 amino acids. Germline V gene sequence: CDR1 LNHDA, CDR2 SQIVND (reference sequence). V was pared by 6 bases and J by 7 bases, with 7 bases of the junction left unmatched. As DNA, the CDR3 is TGTGCCAGTAGGCGTAGCGGGGGCCTAAATGAGCAGTTCTTC. This gives the protein CASRRSGGLNEQFF. Using reference TRBV19 and TRBJ2-1 for the parts outside the CDR3, the full variable domain is DGGITQSPKYLFRKEGQNVTLSCEQNLNHDAMYWYRQDPGQGLRLIYYSQIVNDFQKGDIAEGYSVSREKKESFPLTVTSAQKNPTAFYLCASRRSGGLNEQFFGPGTRLTVL.

This clone was observed a few times. The rearrangement links TRBV20-1 to TRBJ2-5; 9 bases agree with TRBD2. The CDR3 length is 13 residues. Germline loops: CDR1 DFQATT, CDR2 SNEGSKA (reference sequence). J was trimmed by 3 bases and V by 3 bases; bases with no gene match: 2. The CDR3 nucleotides read TGCAGTGCTAGTAGCGGGAGTAAAGAGACCCAGTACTTC. This translates into CSASSGSKETQYF.

This clone was observed once. This rearrangement joins TRBV25-1 to TRBJ2-1; D may be TRBD2 (6 bases). The V and J ends lost 3 bases and 5 bases respectively, with 23 bases between them. Germline CDR1 MGHDK, CDR2 SYGVNS. The CDR3 consists of 18 residues. The CDR3 sequence is CASSDLQRTGGLNNEQFF. The CDR3 DNA reads TGTGCCAGCAGTGACCTTCAAAGAACAGGAGGGCTCAACAATGAGCAGTTCTTC.

V and J are TRBV6-5 and TRBJ1-2, with D possibly being TRBD1 (6 bases). The germline V gene encodes CDR1 MNHEY and CDR2 SVGAGI. V was shortened by 7 bases and J by 4 bases, with 19 bases between the two germline ends. The CDR3 spans 15 residues. DNA for the CDR3: TGTGCCAGCACCTCCGGCCAGGGGCCTAGCTATGGCTACACCTTC. Encoded protein: CASTSGQGPSYGYTF.

The rearrangement links TRBV19 to TRBJ1-1; D is perhaps TRBD1 (5 bases). Germline V gene lookup returns CDR1 LNHDA and CDR2 SQIVND (reference sequence). This CDR3 comprises 16 residues. V was pared by 5 bases and J by 0 bases, with 16 bases between. This CDR3 reads CASSFRVVDMNTEAFF. CDR3 bases: TGTGCCAGTAGTTTCAGGGTAGTGGACATGAACACTGAAGCTTTCTTT.

The genes are TRBV13 and TRBJ2-7; 7 nucleotides line up with TRBD2. There are 15 residues in the CDR3. Trimming at V came to 3 bases and at J to 1 base, leaving 6 bases not matched to a gene. Germline V lookup: CDR1 PRHDT, CDR2 FYEKMQ (reference sequence). The CDR3 bases are TGTGCCAGCAGCTTGGTTCCTAGCGGATCCTACGAGCAGTACTTC. It specifies CASSLVPSGSYEQYF.

The chain is built from TRBV7-9 and TRBJ1-2, with D possibly matching TRBD1 (5 bases). Between the trimmed V and J ends, which lost 5 bases and 4 bases, there was a span of 11 bases. CDR1 is SEHNR, CDR2 FQNEAQ, per germline (reference sequence). The CDR3 sequence is 13 residues long. The CDR3 is CASSPGTPYGYTF. In DNA form, the CDR3 reads TGTGCCAGCAGCCCCGGGACTCCCTATGGCTACACCTTC.

The chain uses TRBV28 and TRBJ2-7; 7 positions match TRBD2. The CDR3 length is 14 residues. J was trimmed by 4 bases and V by 5 bases; bases with no gene match: 8. The germline V gene has CDR1 MDHEN and CDR2 SYDVKM. The CDR3 here is CASSQGRAQYEQYF. The CDR3 region has the DNA TGTGCCAGCAGTCAAGGGAGGGCTCAATACGAGCAGTACTTC.

J is TRBJ2-2 and V is TRBV6-2 or TRBV6-3; 13 nucleotides match TRBD2. Germline V gene sequence: CDR1 MNHEY, CDR2 SVGEGT. With V trimmed by 6 bases and J by 7 bases, 11 bases remained unmatched. CDR3 length: 17 amino acids. CDR3 coding DNA: TGTGCCAGCAGCCGACTAGCGGGAGGACGTTCTGGCGGGGAGCTGTTTTTT. This codes for CASSRLAGGRSGGELFF.

The CDR3 region has the DNA TGTGCCAGTAGTATGACAGGGGTTAACTATGGCTACACCTTC. It encodes CASSMTGVNYGYTF. The J gene is TRBJ1-2, the V gene TRBV19; 8 bases match TRBD1. The CDR3 is 14 residues long. The germline CDR1 and CDR2 sequences are LNHDA and SQIVND (reference sequence). V dropped 3 bases and J dropped 1; count of bases not matched to a gene: 1.

The chain recombines TRBV30 with TRBJ2-5, with 11 nucleotides matching TRBD2. The V gene's germline CDR1 is GTSNPN and CDR2 SVGIG (reference sequence). The CDR3 has 13 residues. V was clipped by 5 bases and J by 5 bases; unmatched bases: 4. CDR3 amino acids: CAWAGTSGETQYF. The CDR3 DNA reads as TGTGCCTGGGCCGGGACTAGCGGCGAGACCCAGTACTTC.

In this sample, this clone turned up a few times. The V gene is TRBV28, the J gene TRBJ1-1; 8 bases agree with TRBD1. This CDR3 has 13 amino acids. Trimming removed 6 bases from V and 5 bases from J; junction bases left unmatched: 5. The germline CDR1 and CDR2 sequences are MDHEN and SYDVKM. CDR3: CASRGRGLTEAFF. The CDR3 DNA follows: TGTGCCAGCAGAGGCAGGGGGCTTACTGAAGCTTTCTTT.

The chain carries TRBV2 and TRBJ2-7; D gene ambiguous. CDR1 SNHLY and CDR2 FYNNEI come from the germline V gene. The CDR3 runs to 11 residues. The V and J ends lost 4 bases and 2 bases respectively, with 3 bases between them. The CDR3 protein is CASSGPYEQYF. CDR3 coding DNA: TGTGCCAGCAGTGGGCCCTACGAGCAGTACTTC.

CDR3 coding DNA: TGTGCCAGCAGTTTTTCGAGCGACGCTAACTATGGCTACACCTTC. Its translation is CASSFSSDANYGYTF. The rearrangement uses TRBV27 and TRBJ1-2; D gene uncertain. The germline V gene has CDR1 MNHEY and CDR2 SMNVEV (reference sequence). Trimming left V 3 bases short and J 0 bases short, with 11 bases between. The CDR3 extends over 15 amino acids.

The sample holds a few counts of this clone. The V call is TRBV7-9, the J call TRBJ1-3; D ambiguous. V gave up 4 bases and J gave up 4 bases, with 8 bases separating them. The germline CDR1 and CDR2 sequences are SEHNR and FQNEAQ (reference sequence). The CDR3 loop spans 13 amino acids. In nucleotides, the CDR3 is TGTGCCAGCAGCTCCCTCAGGGGAAACACCATATATTTT. It specifies CASSSLRGNTIYF.